Described below is a single T cell receptor beta chain sequence and its context. Its cognate antigen is unknown. Germline-derived CDR1 and CDR2 are MDHEN and SYDVKM. The CDR3 is 14 amino acids. Trimming took 10 bases from V and 2 from J, leaving 15 bases between them. This record comes from a study of B cell selection in AIRE deficiency. Findings and caveats of the study: Shared Treg sequences were biased toward short CDR3s with few non-templated nucleotide insertions.

Sorting defined conventional CD4 T cells as CD4+CD127+. In the original analysis: Approximately 99,000 patient and 1.3x10^5 or so healthy donor in-frame TCRbeta sequences came from conventional T cells. Method: immunoSEQ multiplex PCR; TCRdb's copy keeps in-frame clones and lacks some. The V and J calls and clone size are taken from that table; D and trimming were inferred from the DNA. Counted here are about 24,000 clones, around 97% occurring once; the ten biggest clones make up roughly 0.2%. The chain recombines TRBV28 with TRBJ2-1; D unclear. Source material: conventional CD4+ T cells sorted from PBMCs. This TCR came from a human donor with AIRE deficiency. This chain's CDR3 is CAIRRPPPYNEQFF. CDR3 coding DNA: TGTGCCATCAGACGGCCACCACCCTACAATGAGCAGTTCTTC. The full variable domain, its missing parts supplied by reference TRBV28 and TRBJ2-1, is DVKVTQSSRYLVKRTGEKVFLECVQDMDHENMFWYRQDPGLGLRLIYFSYDVKMKEKGDIPEGYSVSREKKERFSLILESASTNQTSMYLCAIRRPPPYNEQFFGPGTRLTVL.